The 13 T cell receptor beta chains below all came from one sample that was sequenced in a study of shared clonotypes between healthy human individuals. Assay used: immunoSEQ multiplex PCR; TCRdb lists only in-frame clones, some missing. Here the sample spans roughly 650,000 clones, 95% to 98% being singletons. Material for sequencing was naive CD4+ T cells sorted from blood. The subset denotes: CD45RA+ positively selected. The source of these receptors is a woman in her thirties in good health.

V usage is TRBV18 and J usage is TRBJ1-1; 8 positions match TRBD1. The CDR3 runs 15 residues. The V and J ends lost 6 bases and 5 bases, in that order; junction bases with no gene match: 11. Germline V lookup: CDR1 KGHSH, CDR2 LQKENI. CDR3 in amino acids: CASSPSRGLWTEAFF. The CDR3, as DNA: TGTGCCAGCTCCCCCTCCAGGGGGCTGTGGACTGAAGCTTTCTTT.

With regard to this clone: Other DNA variants within this sample encode the same CDR3. The chain is built from TRBV5-1 and TRBJ2-5; D uncertain. The CDR3 spans 11 residues. Trimming took 2 bases from V and 5 from J, leaving 4 bases between them. CDR1 and CDR2 (germline): SGHRS, YFSETQ. CDR3 DNA: TGCGCCAGCAGCTTACAGGAGACCCAGTACTTC. It specifies CASSLQETQYF.

The gene calls are TRBV10-3 and TRBJ2-1, with D possibly TRBD1 on 6 matching bases. Per germline, CDR1 ENHRY and CDR2 SYGVKD. The CDR3 runs 15 residues. The germline V and J ends were trimmed by 8 bases and 2 bases, with 16 bases remaining between them. DNA for the CDR3: TGTGCCATCGGGGGCAGGGCTCACCCCTACAATGAGCAGTTCTTC. Amino acids: CAIGGRAHPYNEQFF.

The V and J genes are TRBV4-2 and TRBJ2-3; the match to TRBD2 covers 7 bases. The CDR3 covers 18 residues. V shed 0 bases, J shed 2 bases, and the junction held 11 bases outside the gene matches. Germline loops: CDR1 LGHNA, CDR2 YNFKEQ. CDR3 sequence reads: CASSQDRARGGVTDTQYF. For the CDR3, the DNA is TGTGCCAGCAGCCAAGATCGGGCGCGGGGAGGGGTCACAGATACGCAGTATTTT.

V usage is TRBV28 and J usage is TRBJ1-3; D unclear. Trimming left V 7 bases short and J 6 bases short, with 10 bases between. The germline CDR1 and CDR2 sequences are MDHEN and SYDVKM. The CDR3 has 12 amino acids. Here the CDR3 reads CASIADENTIYF. The DNA of the CDR3 is TGTGCCAGCATCGCGGACGAAAACACCATATATTTT.

V is TRBV10-2 and J is TRBJ2-3; D assignment may be TRBD1 or TRBD2 (5 bases each). V lost 2 bases, J lost 4 bases, and 10 bases lay in between. CDR1 and CDR2 (germline): WSHSY, SAAADI. The CDR3 runs to 14 residues. CDR3 sequence (DNA): TGCGCCAGCAGTGAGGGTCAGGGACCAGATACGCAGTATTTT. Amino acids: CASSEGQGPDTQYF.

The V gene is TRBV11-2, the J gene TRBJ2-5; the match to TRBD2 covers 8 bases. The germline gives CDR1 SGHAT, CDR2 FQNNGV. The CDR3 covers 16 residues. J lost 5 bases, V lost 0 bases, and 8 bases had no gene match. CDR3 sequence (DNA): TGTGCCAGCAGCTTAGATGGTCGCGGGAGGAGTGAGACCCAGTACTTC. Protein sequence: CASSLDGRGRSETQYF.

The chain couples TRBV19 to TRBJ2-7; 12 bases agree with TRBD2. Trimming took 5 bases from V and 5 from J; bases not matched to a gene: 7. The CDR3 is made up of 15 amino acids. Germline loops: CDR1 LNHDA, CDR2 SQIVND (reference sequence). CDR3 amino acids: CASSYRLAGVDEQYF. CDR3 coding DNA: TGTGCCAGTAGTTACCGACTAGCGGGAGTTGACGAGCAGTACTTC.

This clone was observed a handful of times. CDR3 sequence: CASSDPLRDGYTF. The CDR3 DNA sequence: TGTGCCAGCAGTGATCCCCTCCGGGATGGCTACACCTTC. V and J are TRBV6-1 and TRBJ1-2, with D hard to call. CDR1 and CDR2 (germline): MNHNS, SASEGT. The CDR3 totals 13 residues. V was pared by 3 bases and J by 6 bases, with 11 bases between.

CDR3 coding DNA: TGTGCCAGCAGCTTAGAGGGGGCGACTGAAGCTTTCTTT. The encoded protein is CASSLEGATEAFF. The chain uses TRBV11-2 and TRBJ1-1, with a weak D call TRBD1 (6 bases). This CDR3 region has 13 residues. V lost 0 bases and J lost 5, with 7 bases in between. Germline CDR1 is SGHAT and CDR2 is FQNNGV.

The J gene is TRBJ2-7, the V gene TRBV28; D is undetermined. Germline lookup yields CDR1 MDHEN and CDR2 SYDVKM. The CDR3 contains 14 residues. The V end was cut by 2 bases, the J end by 2 bases, with 10 bases between. CDR3 nucleotides: TGTGCCAGCAGTTTAACTATCACGGCCTACGAGCAGTACTTC. Its translation: CASSLTITAYEQYF. Looking up the rest from reference TRBV28 and TRBJ2-7 gives the full variable domain: DVKVTQSSRYLVKRTGEKVFLECVQDMDHENMFWYRQDPGLGLRLIYFSYDVKMKEKGDIPEGYSVSREKKERFSLILESASTNQTSMYLCASSLTITAYEQYFGPGTRLTVT.

V usage is TRBV5-4 and J usage is TRBJ2-3, with TRBD2 matching 8 bases. The CDR3 runs to 18 residues. CDR1 and CDR2 (germline): SGHNT, YYREEE (reference sequence). The V segment lost 6 bases and the J segment 7 bases; nucleotides outside the gene matches: 22. The CDR3 DNA follows: TGTGCCAGCACCATGGGGGTAGCGGGATCCAATCCGGGGAATACGCAGTATTTT. This sequence encodes CASTMGVAGSNPGNTQYF.

The V gene is TRBV5-1, the J gene TRBJ2-1; 11 nucleotides align to TRBD2. The CDR3 loop spans 16 amino acids. The germline V gene encodes CDR1 SGHRS and CDR2 YFSETQ. The junction had 7 bases not matched to a gene; V was cut back by 5 bases and J by 3 bases. CDR3 nucleotide sequence: TGCGCCAGCAGTCCGACGACTAGCGGGATCTACAATGAGCAGTTCTTC. It translates to CASSPTTSGIYNEQFF.